Here is one T cell receptor beta chain with its context. Its antigen is currently not known. Base qualities are not at hand, and no much larger clone is one base apart. The data belong to a study of control samples from healthy donors and cancer patients (dated by TCRdb to the early 2020s). The CDR3 goes from the cysteine to the phenylalanine over 13 residues. The entry retains the CDR3 DNA only, 39 bases that are in frame from base 1. At the junction V is shortened by 6 bases and J by 5 bases; bases outside the gene matches: 5. CDR1 and CDR2, per the germline V gene (reference sequence), are SEHNR and FQNEAQ. The receptor library was made with the immunoSEQ multiplex PCR assay. Drawn from immuneACCESS, this table holds only the in-frame rearrangements with V and J called that TCRdb kept. Clones are partly lost; checked studies trace under half to an unresolved V gene and leave the rest unexplained. The sample includes about 150,000 clones, with approximately 94% observed a single time. The ten largest clonotypes hold approximately 6.1% of the sample.

The receptor was isolated from a man between 40 and 49 years old in good health. The chain is assembled from TRBV7-9 and TRBJ2-7; 9 nucleotides in the junction match TRBD2. Sequencing was performed on blood. The CDR3 corresponds to CASRAGTSHEQYF. The bases read TGTGCCAGCAGAGCAGGGACTAGCCACGAGCAGTACTTC.